What follows describes a single TCR beta chain. Its cognate antigen is unknown. Since a far larger clone is one base different, this is likely a read error. All the donors were Caucasian adults who lived in Nashville, Tennessee. For unsorted samples, genomic DNA was extracted from 94 million or so PBMCs. These data belong to a study of shared clonotypes between healthy human individuals. The length of the CDR3 is 12 residues. V lost 4 bases and J 4 bases, leaving 7 bases between the germline ends. Germline CDR1 is SNHLY and CDR2 is FYNNEI. Study outcomes and limitations: The diversity represented, both genetic and in exposure history, was limited by few donors.

The material for each subset, its genomic DNA, was split evenly across several immunoSEQ plates. TCRdb's copy holds only in-frame clones and misses some; the assay was immunoSEQ multiplex PCR. The sample has hundreds of thousands of clones, approximately 71% seen once. The sequenced material came from PBMCs. The chain carries TRBV2 and TRBJ1-1; D is undetermined. The TCR was taken from a woman between 40 and 50 years old in good health. Some clones in this sample may be carry-over from other donors' samples. The CDR3 loop is CASSARSTEAFF. CDR3 coding DNA: TGTGCCAGCAGTGCGCGAAGCACTGAAGCTTTCTTT.